This T cell receptor (beta chain) derives from a study of cytomegalovirus exposure and HLA in healthy donors. On the study more broadly: Early released data had roughly 81 million unique TCRs, all coming from HLA-typed donors.

At the time of sampling, donors were nominally healthy, though unrecorded immune exposures were likely. The CDR3 is 15 amino acids. V lost 7 bases and J lost 0; bases outside the gene matches: 3. The germline CDR1 and CDR2 sequences are MNHNY and SVGAGI (reference sequence). With 60 Vbeta and 13 Jbeta primers, the PCR was carried out. Clones were read by immunoSEQ multiplex PCR, and TCRdb kept only the in-frame ones, dropping some. The profile shows under 130,000 clones, approximately 16% of them singletons. The sequence was collected from a female donor in good health and CMV-seronegative. Sample: PBMCs. The gene calls are TRBV6-6 and TRBJ2-6; 7 bases agree with TRBD1. CDR3 region: CASTYRGSGANVLTF. CDR3 DNA: TGTGCCAGCACCTACAGGGGCTCTGGGGCCAACGTCCTGACTTTC.